The 19 T cell receptor beta chains presented below share a single source sample, sequenced in a study of CD8+CD57+ T cells in acquired aplastic anemia. The template used for profiling TCR beta VDJ and CDR3 was genomic DNA. TCRdb ran MiXCR on the reads and lists one entry per CDR3 protein. The table lists approximately 270,000 distinct CDR3 sequences, 55% to 65% of them singletons, with around 8% in the top ten. The specimen was sorted CD4+, CD8+, or CD8+CD57+ T cells (not recorded which) from PBMCs. These TCRs come from a human donor with severe aplastic anemia or a healthy control (not recorded which).

The chain uses TRBV10-1 and TRBJ1-1; D may be TRBD1 (5 bases). In germline, CDR1 is WNHNN, CDR2 SYGVQD (reference sequence). The CDR3 is 14 amino acids. Between the trimmed V and J ends, which lost 7 bases and 6 bases, there was a span of 18 bases. The CDR3 coding sequence is TGCGCCAGCACCGATACCCTAGCCAGGGCTGAAGCTTTCTTT. It encodes CASTDTLARAEAFF.

The chain joins TRBV20-1 to TRBJ2-7, with 10 nucleotides matching TRBD2. V lost 6 bases and J lost 3; bases outside the gene matches: 8. Germline values: CDR1 DFQATT, CDR2 SNEGSKA (reference sequence). The CDR3 runs to 14 residues. The CDR3 spells CSARSSGSIYEQYF. Written as DNA, the CDR3 is TGCAGTGCCCGGTCTAGCGGGAGCATCTACGAGCAGTACTTC.

This clonotype has ten or more counts. The gene calls are TRBV9 and TRBJ2-5; the D call may be TRBD1 or TRBD2 (5 bases each). The germline CDR1 and CDR2 sequences are SGDLS and YYNGEE. V lost 4 bases to trimming and J lost 5 bases, with 12 bases between them. This CDR3 is built from 13 residues. The CDR3 sequence is CASSPGAGETQYF. The DNA for the CDR3 is TGTGCCAGCAGCCCCGGGGCCGGGGAGACCCAGTACTTC.

This clonotype occurred many times. The chain links TRBV20-1 to TRBJ2-1, with 8 bases matching TRBD2. The ends lost 0 bases at V and 4 bases at J; junction bases unmatched: 5. The germline CDR1 and CDR2 sequences are DFQATT and SNEGSKA (reference sequence). CDR3 length: 15 residues. CDR3 nucleotides: TGCAGTGCTAGAGATCTATTAGCGGGGTACAATGAGCAGTTCTTC. Its protein is CSARDLLAGYNEQFF.

This clonotype was counted only a few times. The rearrangement links TRBV7-6 to TRBJ1-5; the D is unclear. The length of the CDR3 is 13 residues. The V end lost 5 bases, the J end lost 4 bases, and 9 bases lay between the germline ends. From germline, CDR1 is SGHVS and CDR2 FNYEAQ. In DNA form, the CDR3 reads TGTGCCAGCAGCACCGACGAGAATCAGCCCCAGCATTTT. Translation: CASSTDENQPQHF. The complete variable domain, with remaining parts taken from reference TRBV7-6 and TRBJ1-5, reads GAGVSQSPRYKVTKRGQDVALRCDPISGHVSLYWYRQALGQGPEFLTYFNYEAQQDKSGLPNDRFSAERPEGSISTLTIQRTEQRDSAMYRCASSTDENQPQHFGDGTRLSIL.

The V and J genes are TRBV20-1 and TRBJ2-1, with 7 bases aligning to TRBD2. The germline gives CDR1 DFQATT, CDR2 SNEGSKA (reference sequence). V shed 6 bases, J shed 1 base, and the junction held 9 bases outside the gene matches. The CDR3 runs 15 residues. The CDR3 reads CSASGGSSSYNEQFF. The CDR3 coding sequence is TGCAGTGCGTCTGGCGGGAGCTCTTCCTACAATGAGCAGTTCTTC.

V is TRBV19 and J is TRBJ2-7; weak D call: TRBD1 (5 bases). Germline V gives CDR1 LNHDA, CDR2 SQIVND (reference sequence). The CDR3 spans 16 residues. Trimming stripped 6 bases from V and 3 bases from J, with 21 bases between. The CDR3 region has the DNA TGTGCCAGTAGCAGTATGGCCATGAGACAGAGCTACGAGCAGTACTTC. Translating it yields CASSSMAMRQSYEQYF.

The rearrangement uses TRBV5-1 and TRBJ1-1, with D tentatively TRBD1 (5 bases). Trimming took 4 bases from V and 0 from J, leaving 10 bases between them. Germline-derived CDR1 and CDR2 are SGHRS and YFSETQ. The CDR3 runs 14 residues. CDR3 protein: CASSEQEVNTEAFF. In DNA form, the CDR3 reads TGCGCCAGCAGCGAACAGGAGGTGAACACTGAAGCTTTCTTT.

This clonotype occurred many times. The chain has TRBV2 and TRBJ1-5, with TRBD1 identical over 10 bases. CDR1 and CDR2 (germline): SNHLY, FYNNEI. The CDR3 covers 12 residues. The CDR3 region is CAEGDRGQPQHF. Written as DNA, the CDR3 is TGTGCGGAAGGGGACAGGGGTCAGCCCCAGCATTTT.

This clonotype was recorded a few times. This chain joins TRBV27 and TRBJ1-1, with TRBD1 matching over 7 bases. Trimming removed 2 bases from V and 2 bases from J; junction bases left unmatched: 8. Germline values: CDR1 MNHEY, CDR2 SMNVEV (reference sequence). This CDR3 region has 16 residues. Written as DNA, the CDR3 is TGTGCCAGCAGTTTAAGTGGGACAGTCGGCAACACTGAAGCTTTCTTT. Translated: CASSLSGTVGNTEAFF.

J is TRBJ2-7 and V is TRBV29-1; TRBD1 is a possible D gene (5 bases). The CDR3 is made up of 13 amino acids. The V and J ends lost 3 bases and 2 bases respectively, with 11 bases between them. Germline V gene lookup returns CDR1 SQVTM and CDR2 ANQGSEA. The CDR3 protein is CSVDGQSPYEQYF. CDR3 coding DNA: TGCAGCGTTGACGGACAATCACCCTACGAGCAGTACTTC.

This chain uses TRBV4-2 with TRBJ2-1; possibly TRBD2 for D (5 bases). V lost 5 bases, J lost 3 bases, and 14 bases lay in between. The length of the CDR3 is 15 residues. Germline CDR1 reads LGHNA; CDR2 reads YNFKEQ. CDR3 region: CASSDSDYNYNEQFF. The CDR3 nucleotides are TGTGCCAGCAGCGATAGCGACTACAACTACAATGAGCAGTTCTTC.

Only one count was recorded for this clonotype. This chain uses TRBV2 with TRBJ2-7, with D perhaps matching TRBD1 (6 bases). Trimming removed 5 bases from V and 4 bases from J, with 15 bases in between. Germline assignment: CDR1 SNHLY and CDR2 FYNNEI. The CDR3 is made up of 14 amino acids. The CDR3 DNA follows: TGTGCCAGCAGTACTTGGGACACCAGATACGAGCAGTACTTC. It is translated as CASSTWDTRYEQYF.

Many counts were recorded for this clonotype. The chain has TRBV6-5 and TRBJ1-3, with 7 bases identical to TRBD1. This CDR3 comprises 15 residues. Germline V lookup: CDR1 MNHEY, CDR2 SVGAGI. Trimming took 5 bases from V and 3 from J; bases not matched to a gene: 7. The CDR3 DNA reads as TGTGCCAGCAGTACCTACAGGGGAGGTGGAAACACCATATATTTT. This gives the protein CASSTYRGGGNTIYF.

Only a few counts were recorded for this clonotype. The chain uses TRBV7-9 and TRBJ1-6; D gene ambiguous. Deletions cut 3 bases from V and 2 bases from J, with 8 bases between. This CDR3 is built from 15 residues. CDR1 is SEHNR and CDR2 is FQNEAQ in the germline V gene (reference sequence). This chain's CDR3 is CASSLETAYNSPLHF. CDR3 bases: TGTGCCAGCAGCTTGGAGACGGCCTATAATTCACCCCTCCACTTT.

The genes are TRBV20-1 and TRBJ2-5, with no clear D. V shed 4 bases and J shed 2 bases, with 8 bases lying between them. The CDR3 covers 12 residues. Germline V gene data show CDR1 as DFQATT and CDR2 as SNEGSKA (reference sequence). This chain's CDR3 is CSAIGIQETQYF. The CDR3 DNA reads TGCAGTGCTATAGGGATACAAGAGACCCAGTACTTC.

This clonotype appeared many times. V is TRBV30 and J is TRBJ2-5; 9 positions agree with TRBD2. The CDR3 is 13 amino acids. CDR1 GTSNPN and CDR2 SVGIG come from the germline V gene (reference sequence). Losses at the gene ends were 7 bases for V and 4 bases for J; bases not matched to a gene: 7. As DNA, the CDR3 is TGTGCCTCCAGCGGGGGGACCTTAGAGACCCAGTACTTC. As protein: CASSGGTLETQYF.

This clonotype was counted between two and nine times. The chain carries TRBV20-1 and TRBJ2-3; D perhaps matches TRBD2 (5 bases). V shed 1 base and J shed 2 bases, with 16 bases lying between them. CDR1 and CDR2 from the germline V gene are DFQATT and SNEGSKA (reference sequence). This CDR3 is built from 16 residues. This chain's CDR3 is CSARAGSTSSTDTQYF. The CDR3 nucleotides read TGCAGTGCTAGAGCGGGAAGCACAAGCTCCACAGATACGCAGTATTTT.

This clonotype has ten or more counts. The gene calls are TRBV27 and TRBJ1-2; D remains unclear. V lost 2 bases, J lost 0 bases, and 7 bases lay in between. Germline V gives CDR1 MNHEY, CDR2 SMNVEV (reference sequence). The CDR3 has 14 amino acids. The CDR3 is CASSLRHANYGYTF. CDR3 DNA sequence: TGTGCCAGCAGTTTAAGGCATGCTAACTATGGCTACACCTTC.